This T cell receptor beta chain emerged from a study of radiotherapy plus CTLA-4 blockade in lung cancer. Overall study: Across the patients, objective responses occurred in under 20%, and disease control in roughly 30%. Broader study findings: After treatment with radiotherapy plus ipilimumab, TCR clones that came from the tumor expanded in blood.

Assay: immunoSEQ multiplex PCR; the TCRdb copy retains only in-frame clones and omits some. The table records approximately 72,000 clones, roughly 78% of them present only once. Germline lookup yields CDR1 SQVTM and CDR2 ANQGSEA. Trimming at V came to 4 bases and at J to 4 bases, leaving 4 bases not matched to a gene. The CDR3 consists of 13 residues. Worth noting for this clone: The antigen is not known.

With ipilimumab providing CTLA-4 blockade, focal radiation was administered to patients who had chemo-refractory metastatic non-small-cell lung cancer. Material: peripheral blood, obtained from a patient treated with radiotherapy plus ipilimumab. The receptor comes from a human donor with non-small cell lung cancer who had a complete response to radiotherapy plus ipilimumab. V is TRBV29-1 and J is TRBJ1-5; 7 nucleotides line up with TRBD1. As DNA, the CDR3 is TGCAGCGTTGCCGGGACAGATAATCAGCCCCAGCATTTT. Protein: CSVAGTDNQPQHF.